Described below is a single TCR beta chain sequence and its context. Its antigen remains unknown. This record comes from a study of cytomegalovirus exposure and HLA in healthy donors. The study ran its PCR with 60 Vbeta and 13 Jbeta primers. The method was immunoSEQ multiplex PCR; TCRdb's version includes in-frame clones alone and lacks a portion of them. The sample includes about 140,000 clones, approximately 70% of them seen just once. Trimming cost V 8 bases and J 1 base, with 15 bases left between them. This CDR3 is 14 amino acids long. Germline V gene sequence: CDR1 MNHEY, CDR2 SVGAGI. Whole-study findings and limits: Information on immune exposure was restricted to one variable (CMV serostatus).

The sequence was obtained from a human donor in good health. This chain uses TRBV6-5 with TRBJ2-7; tentatively, D is TRBD2 (5 bases). The sample comprised PBMCs. The chain's CDR3 is CASRSAGKSYEQYF. DNA of the CDR3: TGTGCCAGCCGTTCTGCCGGGAAGTCCTACGAGCAGTACTTC.